This section outlines one T cell receptor (beta chain) sequence together with its context. Study processing details: Amplification of reference gene primers was used by the study to estimate nucleated cell counts. Clones were sequenced by immunoSEQ multiplex PCR, and TCRdb holds only the in-frame ones, with some missing. V, J and clone size derive from that table, while D and trimming were established from the DNA sequence. The repertoire holds 200,000 to 250,000 clones, 70% to 90% seen once, with approximately 8% in the top ten. The entry originates in a study of blood T cell repertoires in COVID-19. Study context: Material from acute and convalescent COVID-19 was sourced from the United States, Italy and Spain. PBMCs, B-cell-depleted T cells, or T cells provided the cDNA or gDNA that made up the material.

CDR1 and CDR2 (germline): LNHDA, SQIVND (reference sequence). Germline trimming cut 10 bases from V and 4 bases from J; bases unmatched to any gene: 6. This CDR3 has 13 amino acids. This receptor was identified in a woman aged 45-59 years with active or convalescent COVID-19. Sequencing was performed on peripheral blood. This sequence joins TRBV19 and TRBJ1-3, with 8 nucleotides matching TRBD1. The chain's CDR3 is CATRAGGGNTIYF. The CDR3 DNA reads as TGTGCCACGAGGGCAGGGGGCGGAAACACCATATATTTT.